The clone carrying this T cell receptor beta chain was seen at least ten times. Its antigen is undetermined. The time point denotes: patch test 1, 2 weeks after DPC sensitization. Treatment in this sample: therapeutic diphenylcyclopropenone sensitization with weekly scalp DPC. The data belong to a study of human T cells and chemical hapten exposure. V was clipped by 4 bases and J by 0 bases; unmatched bases: 9. Germline V CDR1 and CDR2: LGHDT, YNNKEL (reference sequence). The CDR3 length is 18 residues. For the library, individual cDNA molecules each received unique molecular identifiers. MiXCR, run by TCRdb on the RACE reads, gives a single entry per CDR3 protein. The sample shows 300,000 to 450,000 distinct CDR3 sequences, 4.8% of them seen only once. The study, taken as a whole, reports: No change in TCRs above 1 in 1000 frequency was produced by DPC sensitization.

This sample comprised whole blood, obtained in connection with sensitization to the hapten diphenylcyclopropenone (DPC). This clonotype was sampled from a woman between 45 and 65 years old with alopecia areata. Some clones in this sample may be carry-over from other donors' samples. The chain carries TRBV3-1 and TRBJ2-6; TRBD1 matches at 7 bases. In DNA, the CDR3 is TGTGCCAGCAGCCTTCACAGGGGAGACTCCTCTGGGGCCAACGTCCTGACTTTC. Its translation: CASSLHRGDSSGANVLTF.